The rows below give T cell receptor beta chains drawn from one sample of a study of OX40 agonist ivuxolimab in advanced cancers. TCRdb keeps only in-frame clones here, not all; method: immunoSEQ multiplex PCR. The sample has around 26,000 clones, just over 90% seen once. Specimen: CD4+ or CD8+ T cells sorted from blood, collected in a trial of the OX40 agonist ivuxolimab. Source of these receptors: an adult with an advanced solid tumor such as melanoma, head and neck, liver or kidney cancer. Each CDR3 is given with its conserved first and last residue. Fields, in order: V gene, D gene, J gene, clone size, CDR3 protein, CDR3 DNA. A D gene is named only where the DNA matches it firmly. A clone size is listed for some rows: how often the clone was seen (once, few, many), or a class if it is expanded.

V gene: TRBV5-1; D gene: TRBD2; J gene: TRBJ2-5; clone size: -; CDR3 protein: CASSPLAGEETQYF; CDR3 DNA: TGCGCCAGCAGCCCCTTAGCGGGGGAAGAGACCCAGTACTTC
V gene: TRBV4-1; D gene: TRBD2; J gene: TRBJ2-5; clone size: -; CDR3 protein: CASSQDGLAGGETQYF; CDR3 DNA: TGCGCCAGCAGCCAAGATGGACTAGCGGGGGGGGAGACCCAGTACTTC
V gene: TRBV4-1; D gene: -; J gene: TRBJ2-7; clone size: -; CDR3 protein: CASSQGTVTRPDYEQYF; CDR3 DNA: TGCGCCAGCAGCCAAGGAACGGTAACGAGACCGGACTACGAGCAGTACTTC
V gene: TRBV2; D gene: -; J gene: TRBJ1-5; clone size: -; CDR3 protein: CASSVNGPWQPQHF; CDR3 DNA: TGTGCCAGCAGTGTGAATGGACCGTGGCAGCCCCAGCATTTT
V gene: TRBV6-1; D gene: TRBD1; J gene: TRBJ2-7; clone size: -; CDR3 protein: CASLDRGSREQYF; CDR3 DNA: TGTGCCAGCTTGGACAGGGGGTCTCGCGAGCAGTACTTC
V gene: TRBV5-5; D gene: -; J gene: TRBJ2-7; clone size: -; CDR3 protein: CASSLGGGTYEQYF; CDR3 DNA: TGTGCCAGCAGCTTGGGAGGGGGAACCTACGAGCAGTACTTC
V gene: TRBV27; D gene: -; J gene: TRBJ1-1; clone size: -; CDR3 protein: CASRVTGPYNTEAFF; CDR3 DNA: TGTGCCAGCAGGGTGACAGGCCCTTATAACACTGAAGCTTTCTTT
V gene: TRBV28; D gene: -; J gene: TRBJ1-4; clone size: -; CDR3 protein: CASLTPGEKLFF; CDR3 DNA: TGTGCCAGTCTGACCCCTGGGGAAAAACTGTTTTTT
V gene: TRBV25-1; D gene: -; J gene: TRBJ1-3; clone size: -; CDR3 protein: CASSEGSFSGNTIYF; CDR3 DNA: TGTGCCAGCAGTGAGGGTTCCTTCTCTGGAAACACCATATATTTT
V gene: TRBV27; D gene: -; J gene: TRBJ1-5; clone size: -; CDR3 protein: CASSFLGGNSNQPQHF; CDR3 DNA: TGTGCCAGCAGTTTCCTTGGGGGGAATAGCAATCAGCCCCAGCATTTT
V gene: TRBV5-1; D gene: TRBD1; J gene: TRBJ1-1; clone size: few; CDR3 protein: CASSLEGATEAFF; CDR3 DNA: TGCGCCAGCAGCTTGGAGGGGGCTACTGAAGCTTTCTTT
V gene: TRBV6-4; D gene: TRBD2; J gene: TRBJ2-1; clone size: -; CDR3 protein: CASSVASGSGYNEQFF; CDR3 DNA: TGTGCCAGCAGTGTCGCTAGCGGGAGTGGGTACAATGAGCAGTTCTTC
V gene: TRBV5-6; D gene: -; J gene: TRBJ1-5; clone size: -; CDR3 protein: CASSPWGGLYDQPQHF; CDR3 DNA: TGTGCCAGCAGCCCTTGGGGGGGGCTTTATGATCAGCCCCAGCATTTT
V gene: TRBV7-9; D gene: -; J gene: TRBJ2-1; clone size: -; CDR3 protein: CASSRLNEQFF; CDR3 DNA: TGTGCCAGCAGCCGCCTGAATGAGCAGTTCTTC
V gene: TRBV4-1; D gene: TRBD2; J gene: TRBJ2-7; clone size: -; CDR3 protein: CASSPAGTSEQYF; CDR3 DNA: TGCGCCAGCAGCCCAGCGGGGACCTCCGAGCAGTACTTC
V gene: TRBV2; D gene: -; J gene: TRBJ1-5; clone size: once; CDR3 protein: CASSEGFYQPQHF; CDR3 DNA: TGTGCCAGCAGTGAGGGGTTTTATCAGCCCCAGCATTTT
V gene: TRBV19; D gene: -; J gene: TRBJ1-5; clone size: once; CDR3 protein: CASSDPQGSSNQPQHF; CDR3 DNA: TGTGCCAGTAGTGACCCCCAGGGATCTAGCAATCAGCCCCAGCATTTT
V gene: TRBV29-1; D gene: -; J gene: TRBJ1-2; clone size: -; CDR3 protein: CSVGDNTGYGYTF; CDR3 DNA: TGCAGCGTGGGAGACAACACGGGCTATGGCTACACCTTC
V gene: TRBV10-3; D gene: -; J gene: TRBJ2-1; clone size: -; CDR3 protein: CAITGAVYNEQFF; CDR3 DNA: TGTGCCATCACGGGGGCCGTGTACAATGAGCAGTTCTTC
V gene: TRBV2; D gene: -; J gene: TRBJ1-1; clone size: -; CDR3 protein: CASSGRDVLNTEAFF; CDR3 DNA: TGTGCCAGCAGTGGCAGGGACGTTCTGAACACTGAAGCTTTCTTT
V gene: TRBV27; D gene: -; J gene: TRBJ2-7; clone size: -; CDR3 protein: CASSSASYYRDGGSYEQYF; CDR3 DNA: TGTGCCAGCAGTTCCGCATCGTATTACAGGGATGGGGGCTCCTACGAGCAGTACTTC
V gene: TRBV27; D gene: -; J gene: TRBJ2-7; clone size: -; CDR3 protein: CASSPTTPWEQYF; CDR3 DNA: TGTGCCAGCAGTCCCACGACTCCCTGGGAGCAGTACTTC
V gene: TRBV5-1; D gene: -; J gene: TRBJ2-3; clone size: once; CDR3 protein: CASKFAASTDTQYF; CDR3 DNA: TGCGCCAGTAAATTTGCCGCCAGTACAGATACGCAGTATTTT
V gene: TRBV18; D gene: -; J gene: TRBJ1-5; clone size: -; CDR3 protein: CASSLTKGRDQPQHF; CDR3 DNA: TGTGCCAGCTCTCTGACCAAGGGGAGGGATCAGCCCCAGCATTTT
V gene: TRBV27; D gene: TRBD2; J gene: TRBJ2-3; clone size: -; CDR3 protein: CASSSFLAGGTDTQYF; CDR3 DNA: TGTGCCAGCAGTTCCTTTTTAGCGGGAGGGACAGATACGCAGTATTTT
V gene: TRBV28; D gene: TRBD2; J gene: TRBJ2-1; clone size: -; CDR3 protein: CATETGLAYNEQFF; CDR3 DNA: TGTGCCACCGAAACGGGACTAGCCTACAATGAGCAGTTCTTC
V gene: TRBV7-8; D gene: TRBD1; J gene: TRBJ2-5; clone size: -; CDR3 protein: CASSPGQQETQYF; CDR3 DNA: TGTGCCAGCAGCCCGGGACAGCAAGAGACCCAGTACTTC
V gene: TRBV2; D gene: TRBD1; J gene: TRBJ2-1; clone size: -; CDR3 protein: CASTPGQGYNEQFF; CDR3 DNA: TGTGCCAGTACACCGGGACAGGGCTACAATGAGCAGTTCTTC
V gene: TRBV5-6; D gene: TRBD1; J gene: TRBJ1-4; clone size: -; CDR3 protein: CASSTTRDRNEKLFF; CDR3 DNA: TGTGCCAGCAGCACCACCCGGGACAGGAATGAAAAACTGTTTTTT
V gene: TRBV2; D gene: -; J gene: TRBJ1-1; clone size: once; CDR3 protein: CASSEQLMNTEAFF; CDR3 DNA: TGTGCCAGCAGTGAACAGCTAATGAACACTGAAGCTTTCTTT
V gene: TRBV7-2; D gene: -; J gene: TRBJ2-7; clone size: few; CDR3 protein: CASSTRSWEQYF; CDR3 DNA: TGTGCCAGCAGCACTAGGTCGTGGGAGCAGTACTTC
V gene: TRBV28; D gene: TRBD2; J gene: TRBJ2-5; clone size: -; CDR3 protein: CASSPLAGGRETQYF; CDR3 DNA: TGTGCCAGCAGTCCGCTAGCGGGGGGGCGGGAGACCCAGTACTTC
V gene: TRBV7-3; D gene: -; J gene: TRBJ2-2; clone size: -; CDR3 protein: CASSLTSGWVGELFF; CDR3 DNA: TGTGCCAGCAGCTTAACCAGCGGTTGGGTCGGGGAGCTGTTTTTT
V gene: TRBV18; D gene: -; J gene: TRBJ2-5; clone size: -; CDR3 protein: CASSPKFAGQETQYF; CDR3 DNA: TGTGCCAGCTCACCAAAGTTCGCAGGGCAAGAGACCCAGTACTTC
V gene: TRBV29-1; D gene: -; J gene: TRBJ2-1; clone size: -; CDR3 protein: CSVEGDITYNEQFF; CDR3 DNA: TGCAGCGTCGAAGGGGATATCACCTACAATGAGCAGTTCTTC
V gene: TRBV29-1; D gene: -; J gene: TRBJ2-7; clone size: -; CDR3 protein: CSGGPGPTYEQYF; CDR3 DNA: TGCAGCGGAGGGCCGGGACCCACCTACGAGCAGTACTTC
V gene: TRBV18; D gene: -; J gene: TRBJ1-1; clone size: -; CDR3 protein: CASSPQGELTEAFF; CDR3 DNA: TGTGCCAGCTCACCACAGGGGGAACTCACTGAAGCTTTCTTT